This is a list of T cell receptor beta chains from one sample in a study of OX40 agonist ivuxolimab in advanced cancers. TCRdb keeps only in-frame clones here, not all; method: immunoSEQ multiplex PCR. The sample records tens of thousands of clones, around 89% being singletons. The sequencing used CD4+ or CD8+ T cells sorted from blood, collected in a trial of the OX40 agonist ivuxolimab. The receptor source for this set is an adult with an advanced solid tumor such as melanoma, head and neck, liver or kidney cancer. CDR3s include the opening cysteine and the closing phenylalanine or tryptophan. The order of the fields is V gene, CDR3 length, J gene, clone size, D gene, CDR3 protein, CDR3 DNA. D genes are given only for firm matches. Expanded clones get a size class; other rows say once, few or many, or leave the size out.

v_call: TRBV28
cdr3_length: 17
j_call: TRBJ2-1
clone_size: once
d_call: TRBD2
cdr3_aa: CASSSSLVAGNYNEQFF
cdr3_nt: TGTGCCAGCAGTTCCAGTTTGGTAGCGGGCAACTACAATGAGCAGTTCTTC

v_call: TRBV7-3
cdr3_length: 18
j_call: TRBJ2-3
clone_size: -
d_call: -
cdr3_aa: CASSFLPIRERSTDTQYF
cdr3_nt: TGTGCCAGCAGCTTCCTTCCGATAAGGGAGAGGAGCACAGATACGCAGTATTTT

v_call: TRBV18
cdr3_length: 13
j_call: TRBJ1-2
clone_size: few
d_call: TRBD1
cdr3_aa: CASSPTGEGGYTF
cdr3_nt: TGTGCCAGCTCCCCGACAGGGGAAGGTGGCTACACCTTC

v_call: TRBV5-1
cdr3_length: 14
j_call: TRBJ1-2
clone_size: -
d_call: -
cdr3_aa: CASSLASAQGGYTF
cdr3_nt: TGCGCCAGCAGCTTGGCCTCAGCCCAGGGGGGCTACACCTTC

v_call: TRBV30
cdr3_length: 14
j_call: TRBJ2-1
clone_size: -
d_call: -
cdr3_aa: CAWRDHGPINEQFF
cdr3_nt: TGTGCCTGGAGAGACCATGGGCCCATCAATGAGCAGTTCTTC

v_call: TRBV30
cdr3_length: 14
j_call: TRBJ2-2
clone_size: -
d_call: -
cdr3_aa: CAWSGNRVAGELFF
cdr3_nt: TGTGCCTGGAGTGGAAACAGGGTGGCCGGGGAGCTGTTTTTT

v_call: TRBV13
cdr3_length: 14
j_call: TRBJ2-5
clone_size: -
d_call: -
cdr3_aa: CASRRGGGDRTQYF
cdr3_nt: TGTGCCAGCAGGAGGGGTGGGGGCGACCGGACCCAGTACTTC

v_call: TRBV19
cdr3_length: 13
j_call: TRBJ2-1
clone_size: -
d_call: -
cdr3_aa: CASKGSSYNEQFF
cdr3_nt: TGTGCCAGTAAGGGCAGCTCCTACAATGAGCAGTTCTTC

v_call: TRBV30
cdr3_length: 14
j_call: TRBJ1-6
clone_size: once
d_call: -
cdr3_aa: CAWTTAGWNSPLHF
cdr3_nt: TGTGCCTGGACCACGGCGGGGTGGAATTCACCCCTCCACTTT

v_call: TRBV15
cdr3_length: 18
j_call: TRBJ2-7
clone_size: -
d_call: TRBD2
cdr3_aa: CATSRDLGRASGVYEQYF
cdr3_nt: TGTGCCACCAGCAGAGATTTGGGACGGGCTAGCGGGGTCTACGAGCAGTACTTC

v_call: TRBV12-2
cdr3_length: 12
j_call: TRBJ1-4
clone_size: -
d_call: -
cdr3_aa: CASRPGQGKLFF
cdr3_nt: TGTGCAAGTCGCCCGGGACAGGGAAAACTGTTTTTT

v_call: TRBV7-6
cdr3_length: 15
j_call: TRBJ2-3
clone_size: -
d_call: -
cdr3_aa: CASSYGGAGTDTQYF
cdr3_nt: TGTGCCAGCAGCTACGGCGGAGCTGGCACAGATACGCAGTATTTT

v_call: TRBV28
cdr3_length: 15
j_call: TRBJ1-3
clone_size: -
d_call: -
cdr3_aa: CASSLSQLGMNTIYF
cdr3_nt: TGTGCCAGCAGTTTAAGTCAGTTGGGGATGAACACCATATATTTT

v_call: TRBV4-2
cdr3_length: 13
j_call: TRBJ2-7
clone_size: -
d_call: -
cdr3_aa: CASSRGKTYEQYF
cdr3_nt: TGTGCCAGCAGTCGTGGGAAGACCTACGAGCAGTACTTC

v_call: TRBV28
cdr3_length: 15
j_call: TRBJ2-2
clone_size: -
d_call: TRBD2
cdr3_aa: CASRFSGGNTGELFF
cdr3_nt: TGTGCCAGCAGATTTAGCGGGGGGAACACCGGGGAGCTGTTTTTT

v_call: TRBV7-9
cdr3_length: 13
j_call: TRBJ2-5
clone_size: -
d_call: -
cdr3_aa: CAIDTEYQETQYF
cdr3_nt: TGTGCCATCGACACCGAGTACCAAGAGACCCAGTACTTC

v_call: TRBV30
cdr3_length: 12
j_call: TRBJ2-7
clone_size: -
d_call: -
cdr3_aa: CAWSDTGGEQYF
cdr3_nt: TGTGCCTGGAGTGATACGGGCGGCGAGCAGTACTTC

v_call: TRBV2
cdr3_length: 14
j_call: TRBJ1-1
clone_size: -
d_call: -
cdr3_aa: CASSVEQMNTEAFF
cdr3_nt: TGTGCCAGCAGTGTTGAACAGATGAACACTGAAGCTTTCTTT

v_call: TRBV10-3
cdr3_length: 15
j_call: TRBJ2-7
clone_size: -
d_call: TRBD2
cdr3_aa: CAIRYSGDHSYEQYF
cdr3_nt: TGTGCCATCAGATATAGCGGGGACCACTCCTACGAGCAGTACTTC

v_call: TRBV4-2
cdr3_length: 17
j_call: TRBJ1-2
clone_size: few
d_call: -
cdr3_aa: CASSQDPRGAQGYGYTF
cdr3_nt: TGTGCCAGCAGCCAAGATCCCCGGGGGGCGCAGGGCTATGGCTACACCTTC

v_call: TRBV29-1
cdr3_length: 14
j_call: TRBJ2-3
clone_size: -
d_call: -
cdr3_aa: CSVDLTGGTDTQYF
cdr3_nt: TGCAGCGTTGATCTGACAGGAGGTACAGATACGCAGTATTTT

v_call: TRBV15
cdr3_length: 14
j_call: TRBJ1-5
clone_size: -
d_call: -
cdr3_aa: CATSSRATGQPQHF
cdr3_nt: TGTGCCACCAGCAGCCGGGCCACGGGTCAGCCCCAGCATTTT

v_call: TRBV19
cdr3_length: 16
j_call: TRBJ2-1
clone_size: few
d_call: TRBD1
cdr3_aa: CASRTLSGTGGYEQFF
cdr3_nt: TGTGCCAGTAGGACGCTTTCCGGGACAGGGGGCTATGAGCAGTTCTTC

v_call: TRBV2
cdr3_length: 13
j_call: TRBJ2-7
clone_size: -
d_call: -
cdr3_aa: CASSDRLGDEQYF
cdr3_nt: TGTGCCAGCAGTGACCGACTTGGTGACGAGCAGTACTTC

v_call: TRBV5-1
cdr3_length: 15
j_call: TRBJ2-1
clone_size: few
d_call: -
cdr3_aa: CASSIDPSGANEQFF
cdr3_nt: TGCGCCAGCAGCATAGACCCGTCGGGGGCCAATGAGCAGTTCTTC

v_call: TRBV25-1
cdr3_length: 14
j_call: TRBJ2-7
clone_size: -
d_call: TRBD2
cdr3_aa: CASSELAGTYEQYF
cdr3_nt: TGTGCCAGCAGTGAACTAGCGGGCACCTACGAGCAGTACTTC

v_call: TRBV5-1
cdr3_length: 15
j_call: TRBJ1-2
clone_size: -
d_call: TRBD1
cdr3_aa: CASRQGDKTNYGYTF
cdr3_nt: TGCGCCAGCAGACAGGGGGACAAGACTAACTATGGCTACACCTTC

v_call: TRBV2
cdr3_length: 18
j_call: TRBJ1-6
clone_size: -
d_call: TRBD1
cdr3_aa: CASRDRILLQGYNSPLHF
cdr3_nt: TGTGCCAGCAGAGATAGGATCCTATTACAGGGGTATAATTCACCCCTCCACTTT

v_call: TRBV11-2
cdr3_length: 15
j_call: TRBJ2-2
clone_size: once
d_call: -
cdr3_aa: CASSLVTGITGELFF
cdr3_nt: TGTGCCAGCAGCTTAGTTACAGGGATTACCGGGGAGCTGTTTTTT

v_call: TRBV9
cdr3_length: 13
j_call: TRBJ2-2
clone_size: -
d_call: -
cdr3_aa: CASSAPPTGELFF
cdr3_nt: TGTGCCAGCAGCGCGCCCCCCACCGGGGAGCTGTTTTTT

v_call: TRBV6-1
cdr3_length: 15
j_call: TRBJ2-7
clone_size: -
d_call: TRBD2
cdr3_aa: CASSPIAGISYEQYF
cdr3_nt: TGTGCCAGCAGTCCTATAGCGGGAATCTCCTACGAGCAGTACTTC

v_call: TRBV7-8
cdr3_length: 17
j_call: TRBJ2-6
clone_size: -
d_call: -
cdr3_aa: CASSWDITLSGANVLTF
cdr3_nt: TGTGCCAGCAGTTGGGACATTACCCTCTCTGGGGCCAACGTCCTGACTTTC

v_call: TRBV27
cdr3_length: 22
j_call: TRBJ2-1
clone_size: -
d_call: -
cdr3_aa: CASSIPMWQGGWRPSSYNEQFF
cdr3_nt: TGTGCCAGCAGTATACCCATGTGGCAAGGGGGTTGGAGGCCAAGCTCCTACAATGAGCAGTTCTTC

v_call: TRBV9
cdr3_length: 17
j_call: TRBJ2-1
clone_size: -
d_call: TRBD2
cdr3_aa: CASSVELAAGGYNEQFF
cdr3_nt: TGTGCCAGCAGCGTAGAACTAGCGGCGGGGGGCTACAATGAGCAGTTCTTC

v_call: TRBV28
cdr3_length: 18
j_call: TRBJ2-7
clone_size: -
d_call: -
cdr3_aa: CASSLGGPLAGATYEQYF
cdr3_nt: TGTGCCAGCAGTTTAGGAGGTCCCCTAGCTGGAGCTACCTACGAGCAGTACTTC

v_call: TRBV4-2
cdr3_length: 15
j_call: TRBJ2-5
clone_size: once
d_call: TRBD2
cdr3_aa: CASSLYGGEQETQYF
cdr3_nt: TGTGCCAGCAGCCTCTACGGGGGGGAGCAAGAGACCCAGTACTTC

v_call: TRBV28
cdr3_length: 16
j_call: TRBJ2-5
clone_size: once
d_call: TRBD2
cdr3_aa: CASSFLTSGRAETQYF
cdr3_nt: TGTGCCAGCAGTTTTCTGACTAGCGGGAGGGCAGAGACCCAGTACTTC

v_call: TRBV5-1
cdr3_length: 14
j_call: TRBJ1-4
clone_size: -
d_call: -
cdr3_aa: CASSLSSFGEKLFF
cdr3_nt: TGCGCCAGCAGCTTATCTTCCTTTGGGGAAAAACTGTTTTTT